This TCR beta chain was retrieved from a study of shared clonotypes between healthy human individuals. Study-level background: Every donor yielded three CD4 naive, three CD4 memory, two CD8 naive and one CD8 memory plate.

Per germline, CDR1 LGHNA and CDR2 YSLEER. This CDR3 contains 18 residues. Trimming took 4 bases from V and 4 from J; bases not matched to a gene: 11. Both subsets, CD45RA+ naive and CD45RA-negative memory, were split from the CD4+ cells. Study-level results: Though the depth was large, rarefaction showed that sorted-subset sequencing was incomplete.

Several immunoSEQ plates received, in even portions, the genomic DNA of each subset. The table came from immunoSEQ multiplex PCR; TCRdb's copy has only in-frame clones and leaves some out. The profile shows millions of clones, over 90% of them singletons. With respect to this clone: Its antigen remains unidentified.

The TCR sequence derives from a man younger than 35 in good health. Some clones in this sample may be carry-over from other donors' samples. The sample was naive CD4+ T cells from PBMCs. Subset reported: CD45RA+ positively selected. The chain recombines TRBV4-3 with TRBJ2-2; 11 bases map to TRBD2. This chain's CDR3 is CASSRSFTGTSGTGELFF. The CDR3, as DNA: TGCGCCAGCAGCCGATCCTTCACCGGGACTAGCGGCACCGGGGAGCTGTTTTTT.